Presented here are 5 T cell receptor beta chains from one specimen sequenced in a study of blood T cell repertoires in COVID-19. Repertoires were generated with immunoSEQ multiplex PCR, while TCRdb's copy carries only in-frame clones and drops some. The repertoire holds fewer than 200,000 clones, with around four fifths as singletons. Source material: PBMCs or T cells enriched from blood (not recorded which). The source of these receptors is a woman between 50 and 59 years old who had recovered from COVID-19.

The rearrangement uses TRBV28 and TRBJ1-2, with no clear D. Trimming pared 9 bases from V and 5 bases from J, leaving 22 bases between. The CDR3 contains 15 residues. Germline V gene data show CDR1 as MDHEN and CDR2 as SYDVKM. This CDR3 reads CASFKSTLPRYGYTF. The CDR3 nucleotides are TGTGCCAGTTTTAAATCGACCCTACCTAGGTATGGCTACACCTTC.

The CDR3 DNA follows: TGTGCCAGCAGCCAAGGCAGGGTCGTCCAGACCCAGTACTTC. Translation: CASSQGRVVQTQYF. The chain couples TRBV3-1 (or the pseudogene TRBV3-2) to TRBJ2-5, with a weak D call TRBD1 (5 bases). The CDR3 length is 14 residues. CDR1 LGHDT and CDR2 YNNKEL come from the germline V gene (reference sequence). The V end was cut by 1 base, the J end by 6 bases, with 12 bases between.

V and J are TRBV19 and TRBJ1-2; TRBD1 aligns across 8 bases. This CDR3 has 14 amino acids. The V segment lost 1 base and the J segment 7 bases; nucleotides outside the gene matches: 5. CDR1 and CDR2 from the germline V gene are LNHDA and SQIVND (reference sequence). CDR3 nucleotides: TGTGCCAGTAGTATAGTGGACAGGGAGGCTGGCTACACCTTC. Encoded protein: CASSIVDREAGYTF.

The J gene is TRBJ1-3, the V gene TRBV6-1, with 7 bases aligning to TRBD1. This CDR3 has 17 amino acids. V lost 0 bases, J lost 0 bases, and 5 bases stayed unmatched. Germline assignment: CDR1 MNHNS and CDR2 SASEGT. CDR3 in amino acids: CASSEARTGRSGNTIYF. As DNA, the CDR3 is TGTGCCAGCAGTGAAGCCCGGACAGGTCGCTCTGGAAACACCATATATTTT.

A single count supports this clone. This chain links TRBV11-3 with TRBJ2-1, with 7 bases that match TRBD2. Germline V gene lookup returns CDR1 SGHNT and CDR2 YENEEA. There are 16 residues in the CDR3. The V segment lost 0 bases and the J segment 6 bases; nucleotides outside the gene matches: 8. The CDR3 reads CASSLEEGGSGNEQFF. CDR3 sequence (DNA): TGTGCCAGCAGCTTAGAGGAAGGCGGGAGTGGCAATGAGCAGTTCTTC.